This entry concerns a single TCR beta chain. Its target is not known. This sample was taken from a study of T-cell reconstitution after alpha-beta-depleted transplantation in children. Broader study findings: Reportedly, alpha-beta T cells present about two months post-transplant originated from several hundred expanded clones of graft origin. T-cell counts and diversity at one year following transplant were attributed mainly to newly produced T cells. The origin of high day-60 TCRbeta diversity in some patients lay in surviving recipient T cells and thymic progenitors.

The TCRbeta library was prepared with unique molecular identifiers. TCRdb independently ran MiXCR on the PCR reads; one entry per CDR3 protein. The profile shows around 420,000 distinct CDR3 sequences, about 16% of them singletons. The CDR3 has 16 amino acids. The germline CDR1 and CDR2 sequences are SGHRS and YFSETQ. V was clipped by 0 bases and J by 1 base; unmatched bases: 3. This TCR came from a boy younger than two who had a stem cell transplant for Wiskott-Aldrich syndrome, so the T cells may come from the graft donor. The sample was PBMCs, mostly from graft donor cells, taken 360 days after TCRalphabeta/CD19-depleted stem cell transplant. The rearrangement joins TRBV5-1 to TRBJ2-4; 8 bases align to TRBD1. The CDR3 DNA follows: TGCGCCAGCAGCTTGGGGACAGGGTGGGCCAAAAACATTCAGTACTTC. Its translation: CASSLGTGWAKNIQYF.